The rows below give T cell receptor beta chains drawn from one sample of a study of T cell repertoires in cytomegalovirus infection. No antigen has been assigned to these receptors. TCRdb redid the calling of the reads with MiXCR, one entry per CDR3 protein. The sample carries around 710,000 distinct CDR3 sequences, roughly 28% recorded once. The sample here was cultured CD8+ T cells from PBMCs, taken from culture after CMV antigen stimulation. All receptors come from a human donor in good health (CMV status not recorded). Some clones in this sample may be carry-over from other donors' samples. The CDR3 runs from the conserved cysteine through the conserved F or W. The order of the fields is D gene, clone size, V gene, J gene, CDR3 protein, CDR3 DNA. The D gene is left open where the match is weak. Size tells how often a clone was seen (once, few, many) or the class of an expanded clone, and some rows leave it out.

-	-	TRBV27	TRBJ1-6	CASSFNDLGSPLHF	TGTGCCAGCAGTTTCAACGACTTGGGTTCACCCCTCCACTTT
-	many	TRBV7-6	TRBJ1-2	CASSLGPTAYGYTF	TGTGCCAGCAGCTTAGGGCCTACGGCCTATGGCTACACCTTC
TRBD1	-	TRBV7-6	TRBJ1-1	CASSLAWQGEINAEAFF	TGTGCCAGCAGCTTAGCCTGGCAGGGGGAGATAAACGCTGAAGCTTTCTTT
-	few	TRBV18	TRBJ2-1	CASSPPVASGEQFF	TGTGCCAGCTCACCACCAGTTGCCTCGGGTGAGCAGTTCTTC
-	-	TRBV7-4	TRBJ2-7	CASSSATPRYEQYF	TGTGCCAGCAGCTCGGCCACCCCGCGTTACGAGCAGTACTTC
-	-	TRBV6-1	TRBJ2-3	CASSPGVASTDTQYF	TGTGCCAGCAGCCCCGGCGTAGCTAGCACAGATACGCAGTATTTT
-	-	TRBV5-1	TRBJ1-3	CASSLDVVSSGNTIYF	TGCGCCAGCAGCCTGGACGTGGTCTCCTCTGGAAACACCATATATTTT
TRBD2	-	TRBV12-3/TRBV12-4	TRBJ2-7	CASSFRTSGSSYEQYF	TGTGCCAGCAGTTTTCGGACTAGCGGGAGTTCCTACGAGCAGTACTTC
-	few	TRBV7-9	TRBJ2-7	CASSLGDDYEQYF	TGTGCCAGCAGCTTGGGGGACGACTACGAGCAGTACTTC
-	few	TRBV7-8	TRBJ2-7	CASSLGQSLTYEQYF	TGTGCCAGCAGCTTGGGTCAGTCCTTAACCTACGAGCAGTACTTC
TRBD1	-	TRBV5-3	TRBJ2-3	CASRSRDREPDTQYF	TGTGCCAGCAGGTCCCGGGACAGGGAACCAGATACGCAGTATTTT
TRBD1	-	TRBV2	TRBJ2-1	CAKEGTDYQFF	TGTGCCAAAGAAGGGACAGACTACCAGTTCTTC
-	-	TRBV9	TRBJ2-3	CASSVVAEPRSTDTQYF	TGTGCCAGCAGCGTAGTAGCAGAGCCTCGCAGCACAGATACGCAGTATTTT
-	many	TRBV7-2	TRBJ2-1	CASSLGTALTSYNEQFF	TGTGCCAGCAGCTTAGGGACAGCCCTTACTTCCTACAATGAGCAGTTCTTC